A few counts support the clone carrying this TCR beta chain. Participant reports of clinical history set cohort assignment. Two consecutive negative NP/OP PCR tests, clearance, or resolved symptoms defined Cohort 3 recovery. Data came from immunoSEQ multiplex PCR; TCRdb stores just in-frame clones and leaves some out. The sample holds under 300,000 clones, roughly 89% seen once. The CDR3 is 15 residues long. Trimming cost V 4 bases and J 0 bases, with 13 bases left between them. Per the germline V gene, CDR1 is SGHRS and CDR2 is YFSETQ. This record comes from a study of blood T cell repertoires in COVID-19.

This chain connects TRBV5-1 to TRBJ2-5, with a weak D call TRBD1 (6 bases). Source material: PBMCs or T cells enriched from blood (not recorded which). The receptor was isolated from a woman aged 60-75 years who had recovered from COVID-19. For the CDR3, the DNA is TGCGCCAGCAGCACGGGACACCAGTACCAAGAGACCCAGTACTTC. Its translation: CASSTGHQYQETQYF.